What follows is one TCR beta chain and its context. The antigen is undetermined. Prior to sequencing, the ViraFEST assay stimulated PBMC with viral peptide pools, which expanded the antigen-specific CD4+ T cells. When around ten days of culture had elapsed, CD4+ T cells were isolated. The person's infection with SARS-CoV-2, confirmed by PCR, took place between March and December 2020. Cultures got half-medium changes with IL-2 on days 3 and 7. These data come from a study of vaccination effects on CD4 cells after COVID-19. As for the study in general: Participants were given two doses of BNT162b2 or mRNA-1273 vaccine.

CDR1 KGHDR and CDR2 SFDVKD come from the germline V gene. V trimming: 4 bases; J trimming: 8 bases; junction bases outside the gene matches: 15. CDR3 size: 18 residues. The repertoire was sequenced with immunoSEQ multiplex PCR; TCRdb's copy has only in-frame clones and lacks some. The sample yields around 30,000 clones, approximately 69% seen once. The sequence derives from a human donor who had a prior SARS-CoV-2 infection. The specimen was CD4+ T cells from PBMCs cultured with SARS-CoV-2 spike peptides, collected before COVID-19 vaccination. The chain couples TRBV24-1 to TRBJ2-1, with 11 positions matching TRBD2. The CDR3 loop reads CATSEPSVSGREGYEQFF. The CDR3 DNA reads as TGTGCCACCAGTGAGCCGTCTGTTAGCGGGAGGGAAGGGTATGAGCAGTTCTTC.